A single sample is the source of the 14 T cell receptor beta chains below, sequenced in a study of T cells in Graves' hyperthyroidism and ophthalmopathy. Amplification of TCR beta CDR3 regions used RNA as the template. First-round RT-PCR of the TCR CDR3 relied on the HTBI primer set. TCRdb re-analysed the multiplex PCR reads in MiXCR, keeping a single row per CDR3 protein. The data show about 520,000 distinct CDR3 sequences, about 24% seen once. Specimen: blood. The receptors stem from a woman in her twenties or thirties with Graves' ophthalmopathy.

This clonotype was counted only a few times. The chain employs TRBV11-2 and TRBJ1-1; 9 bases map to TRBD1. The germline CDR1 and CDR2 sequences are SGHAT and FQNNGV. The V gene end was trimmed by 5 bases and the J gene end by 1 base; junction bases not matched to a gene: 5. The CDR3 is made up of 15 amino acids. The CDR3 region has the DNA TGTGCCAGCAGCCAGACAGGGGGGGGGAACACTGAAGCTTTCTTT. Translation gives CASSQTGGGNTEAFF.

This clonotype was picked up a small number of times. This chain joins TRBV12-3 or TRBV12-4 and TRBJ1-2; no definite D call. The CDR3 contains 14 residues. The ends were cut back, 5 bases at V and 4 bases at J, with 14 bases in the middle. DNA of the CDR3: TGTGCCAGCAGTAGGCCCCCGGCCAGCTATGGCTACACCTTC. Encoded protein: CASSRPPASYGYTF.

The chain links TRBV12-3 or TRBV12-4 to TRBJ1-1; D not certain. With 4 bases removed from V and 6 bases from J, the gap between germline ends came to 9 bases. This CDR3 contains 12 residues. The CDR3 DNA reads TGTGCCAGCAGTTACATCGCCGCTGAAGCTTTCTTT. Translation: CASSYIAAEAFF.

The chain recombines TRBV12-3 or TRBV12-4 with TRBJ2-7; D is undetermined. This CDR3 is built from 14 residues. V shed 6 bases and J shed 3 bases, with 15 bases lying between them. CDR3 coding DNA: TGTGCCAGCAGCCGAGAGGACGGAATCTACGAGCAGTACTTC. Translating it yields CASSREDGIYEQYF.

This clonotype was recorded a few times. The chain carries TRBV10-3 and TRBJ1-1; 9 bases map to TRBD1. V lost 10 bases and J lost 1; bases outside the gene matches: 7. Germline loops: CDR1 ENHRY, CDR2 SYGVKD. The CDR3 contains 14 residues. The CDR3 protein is CASTVGQGNTEAFF. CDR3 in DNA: TGTGCCAGCACTGTGGGACAGGGGAACACTGAAGCTTTCTTT.

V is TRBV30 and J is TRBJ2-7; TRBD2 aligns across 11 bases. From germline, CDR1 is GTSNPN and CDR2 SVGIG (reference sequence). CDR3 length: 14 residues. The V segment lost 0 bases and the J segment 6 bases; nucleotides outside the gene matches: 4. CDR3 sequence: CAWSVTSGGLEQYF. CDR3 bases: TGTGCCTGGAGTGTAACTAGCGGGGGACTCGAGCAGTACTTC.

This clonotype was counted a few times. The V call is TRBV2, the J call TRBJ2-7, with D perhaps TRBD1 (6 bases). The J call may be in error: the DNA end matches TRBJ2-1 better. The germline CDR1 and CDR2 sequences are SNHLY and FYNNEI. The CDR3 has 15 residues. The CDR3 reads CASSDQDRSSYEQFF. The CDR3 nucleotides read TGTGCCAGCAGTGACCAGGACAGAAGCTCCTACGAGCAGTTCTTC.

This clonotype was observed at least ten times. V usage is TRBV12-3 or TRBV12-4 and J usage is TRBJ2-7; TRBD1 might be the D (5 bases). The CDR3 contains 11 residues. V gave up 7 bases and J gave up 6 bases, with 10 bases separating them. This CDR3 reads CASKQGFEQYF. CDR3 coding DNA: TGTGCCAGCAAGCAGGGATTCGAGCAGTACTTC.

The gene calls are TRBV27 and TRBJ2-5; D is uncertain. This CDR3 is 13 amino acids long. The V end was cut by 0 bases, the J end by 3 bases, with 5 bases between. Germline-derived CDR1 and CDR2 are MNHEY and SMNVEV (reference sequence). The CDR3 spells CASSLSIEETQYF. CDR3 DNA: TGTGCCAGCAGTTTATCGATTGAAGAGACCCAGTACTTC.

CDR3 amino acids: CAWSVFLGTEAFF. CDR3 DNA: TGTGCCTGGAGTGTGTTTCTGGGTACTGAAGCTTTCTTT. V is TRBV30 and J is TRBJ1-1; D remains ambiguous. Germline CDR1 reads GTSNPN; CDR2 reads SVGIG (reference sequence). V gave up 0 bases and J gave up 5 bases, with 10 bases separating them. The CDR3 length is 13 residues.

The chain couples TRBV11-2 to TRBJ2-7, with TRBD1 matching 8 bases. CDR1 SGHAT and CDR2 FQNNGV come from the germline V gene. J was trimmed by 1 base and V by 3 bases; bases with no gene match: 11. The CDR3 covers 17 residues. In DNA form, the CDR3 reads TGTGCCAGCAGCTTTTCCCCCCCCGGGACAGGTTCCTACGAGCAGTACTTC. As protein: CASSFSPPGTGSYEQYF.

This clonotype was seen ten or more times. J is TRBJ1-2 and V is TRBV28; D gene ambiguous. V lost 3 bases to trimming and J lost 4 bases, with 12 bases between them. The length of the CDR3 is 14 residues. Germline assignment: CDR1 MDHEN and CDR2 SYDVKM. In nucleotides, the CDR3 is TGTGCCAGCAGTTTGAAACCCCGTATCTATGGCTACACCTTC. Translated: CASSLKPRIYGYTF.

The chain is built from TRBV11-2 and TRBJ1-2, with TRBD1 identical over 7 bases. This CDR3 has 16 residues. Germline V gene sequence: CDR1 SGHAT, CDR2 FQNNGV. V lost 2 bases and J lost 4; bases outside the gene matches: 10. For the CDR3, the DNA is TGTGCCAGCAGCTTACGGGAGGGGGCGCGCGGCTATGGCTACACCTTC. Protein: CASSLREGARGYGYTF.

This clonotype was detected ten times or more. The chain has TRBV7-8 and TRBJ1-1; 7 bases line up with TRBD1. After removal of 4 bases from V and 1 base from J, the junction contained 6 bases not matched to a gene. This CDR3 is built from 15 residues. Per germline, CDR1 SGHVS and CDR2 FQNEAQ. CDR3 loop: CASSWIRDRNTEAFF. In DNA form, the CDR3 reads TGTGCCAGCAGCTGGATCCGGGACAGGAACACTGAAGCTTTCTTT.